What follows are 26 T cell receptor beta chains derived from one specimen sequenced in a study of blood T cell repertoires in COVID-19. Clones were sequenced by immunoSEQ multiplex PCR, and TCRdb holds only the in-frame ones, with some missing. The sample consists of 55,000 to 85,000 clones, around 80% of them appearing once. What was sequenced was peripheral blood. The receptors were sampled from a man between 60 and 75 years old with active or convalescent COVID-19.

The chain joins TRBV29-1 to TRBJ2-5; D is possibly TRBD1 (5 bases). Germline CDR1 and CDR2: SQVTM and ANQGSEA. The CDR3 covers 13 residues. The V and J ends lost 5 bases and 0 bases respectively, with 10 bases between them. For the CDR3, the DNA is TGCAGCGTTCAACCAGGGTACCAAGAGACCCAGTACTTC. Amino acids: CSVQPGYQETQYF. Based on the CDR3 plus reference TRBV29-1 and TRBJ2-5, the full variable domain is SAVISQKPSRDICQRGTSLTIQCQVDSQVTMMFWYRQQPGQSLTLIATANQGSEATYESGFVIDKFPISRPNLTFSTLTVSNMSPEDSSIYLCSVQPGYQETQYFGPGTRLLVL.

The gene calls are TRBV19 and TRBJ1-3, with D uncertain. Deletions cut 7 bases from V and 2 bases from J, with 12 bases between. The CDR3 runs 14 residues. CDR1 is LNHDA and CDR2 is SQIVND in the germline V gene (reference sequence). The CDR3: CASTGIPPGNTIYF. DNA of the CDR3: TGTGCCAGTACCGGGATTCCCCCTGGAAACACCATATATTTT.

This chain uses TRBV11-2 with TRBJ1-1; D not resolved. Germline V gene sequence: CDR1 SGHAT, CDR2 FQNNGV. This CDR3 is built from 14 residues. The V end was cut by 0 bases, the J end by 2 bases, with 7 bases between. This CDR3 reads CASSLDGQNTEAFF. CDR3 DNA: TGTGCCAGCAGCTTAGATGGGCAAAACACTGAAGCTTTCTTT.

The chain has TRBV7-9 and TRBJ1-5, with D hard to call. The V end was cut by 5 bases, the J end by 2 bases, with 10 bases between. The germline gives CDR1 SEHNR, CDR2 FQNEAQ (reference sequence). This CDR3 spans 14 amino acids. The chain's CDR3 is CASSEVSGNQPQHF. In nucleotides, the CDR3 is TGTGCCAGCAGCGAAGTTTCGGGCAATCAGCCCCAGCATTTT. The variable domain in full, completed from reference TRBV7-9 and TRBJ1-5, reads DTGVSQNPRHKITKRGQNVTFRCDPISEHNRLYWYRQTLGQGPEFLTYFQNEAQLEKSRLLSDRFSAERPKGSFSTLEIQRTEQGDSAMYLCASSEVSGNQPQHFGDGTRLSIL.

The chain employs TRBV6-5 and TRBJ1-2; TRBD1 agrees at 9 bases. V lost 2 bases to trimming and J lost 8 bases; unmatched junction nucleotides: 12. This CDR3 spans 16 amino acids. The germline CDR1 and CDR2 sequences are MNHEY and SVGAGI. The chain's CDR3 is CASSYTTGTGLKGYTF. The CDR3 DNA is TGTGCCAGCAGTTACACGACCGGGACAGGGTTGAAAGGCTACACCTTC.

The V and J genes are TRBV5-8 and TRBJ1-5; 7 bases fit TRBD1. Germline trimming cut 4 bases from V and 3 bases from J; bases unmatched to any gene: 1. CDR3 length equals 13 residues. CDR1 is SGHTS and CDR2 is YDEGEE in the germline V gene. CDR3 sequence: CASSGTVNQPQHF. The DNA for the CDR3 is TGTGCCAGCAGCGGGACAGTCAATCAGCCCCAGCATTTT.

In this sample, this clone turned up once. The chain couples TRBV28 to TRBJ1-5, with 7 bases identical to TRBD1. With V trimmed by 7 bases and J by 3 bases, 6 bases remained unmatched. Germline CDR1 reads MDHEN; CDR2 reads SYDVKM. CDR3 length: 14 amino acids. CDR3 DNA sequence: TGTGCCAGCACCCCAGGGGGTTTCAATCAGCCCCAGCATTTT. It codes for CASTPGGFNQPQHF.

This clone was counted between two and nine times. J is TRBJ2-1 and V is TRBV12-3 or TRBV12-4, with a tentative D call TRBD1 (5 bases). V was clipped by 2 bases and J by 3 bases, with 5 bases between them. There are 13 residues in the CDR3. DNA for the CDR3: TGTGCCAGCAGTTTACAGGGCTACAATGAGCAGTTCTTC. This sequence encodes CASSLQGYNEQFF.

This sequence joins TRBV7-9 and TRBJ2-5; TRBD2 agrees at 8 bases. CDR3 length: 15 amino acids. The junction had 7 bases not matched to a gene; V was cut back by 2 bases and J by 5 bases. The germline CDR1 and CDR2 sequences are SEHNR and FQNEAQ (reference sequence). For the CDR3, the DNA is TGTGCCAGCAGCTTATCCGGGGGGGTCTGGGAGACCCAGTACTTC. This encodes CASSLSGGVWETQYF.

The table lists this clone with a count of one. J is TRBJ2-7 and V is TRBV29-1; weak D call: TRBD1 (5 bases). Trimming cost V 4 bases and J 6 bases, with 10 bases left between them. CDR3 length: 11 residues. CDR1 SQVTM and CDR2 ANQGSEA come from the germline V gene. CDR3 nucleotide sequence: TGCAGCGTTGGCGTAGGGGTCGAGCAGTACTTC. Residues: CSVGVGVEQYF.

The V call is TRBV5-1, the J call TRBJ1-2; D is uncertain. V lost 5 bases and J 2 bases, leaving 10 bases between the germline ends. Per the germline V gene, CDR1 is SGHRS and CDR2 is YFSETQ. CDR3 size: 13 residues. CDR3 residues: CASSPGSNYGYTF. The CDR3 nucleotides are TGCGCCAGCAGTCCCGGGTCCAACTATGGCTACACCTTC.

This clone was detected a few times. In nucleotides, the CDR3 is TGTGCCAGCAGCCAACCGGGACTAAAAGAGACCCAGTACTTC. Translated, it gives CASSQPGLKETQYF. The V call is TRBV3-1 (or the pseudogene TRBV3-2), the J call TRBJ2-5; 7 bases agree with TRBD2. This CDR3 region has 14 residues. Germline V gene data show CDR1 as LGHDT and CDR2 as YNNKEL (reference sequence). V shed 2 bases and J 3 bases; nucleotides not matched to a gene: 3.

In this sample, this clone turned up a few times. The chain recombines TRBV3-1 (or the pseudogene TRBV3-2) with TRBJ1-2; 8 nucleotides line up with TRBD1. From germline, CDR1 is LGHDT and CDR2 YNNKEL (reference sequence). V shed 4 bases and J 4 bases; nucleotides not matched to a gene: 11. The CDR3 length is 16 residues. The CDR3 is CASSRTSGGGGYGYTF. CDR3 coding DNA: TGTGCCAGCAGCCGAACCTCAGGGGGCGGTGGCTATGGCTACACCTTC.

The chain is built from TRBV6-2 or TRBV6-3 and TRBJ2-7; D may be TRBD1 (6 bases). V lost 2 bases, J lost 5 bases, and 16 bases lay in between. CDR1 and CDR2 from the germline V gene are MNHEY and SVGEGT. This CDR3 spans 15 amino acids. The CDR3 nucleotides read TGTGCCAGCAGTTACCTCAACCGGGACACCGACGAGCAGTACTTC. This translates into CASSYLNRDTDEQYF.

J is TRBJ2-3 and V is TRBV9; 9 nucleotides match TRBD2. The CDR3 contains 17 residues. The V gene end was trimmed by 0 bases and the J gene end by 2 bases; junction bases not matched to a gene: 7. In germline, CDR1 is SGDLS, CDR2 YYNGEE. The CDR3 loop is CASSVDGGGANTDTQYF. The CDR3 DNA reads TGTGCCAGCAGCGTAGATGGCGGGGGGGCCAACACAGATACGCAGTATTTT. Variable domain in full (rest from reference TRBV9 and TRBJ2-3): DSGVTQTPKHLITATGQRVTLRCSPRSGDLSVYWYQQSLDQGLQFLIQYYNGEERAKGNILERFSAQQFPDLHSELNLSSLELGDSALYFCASSVDGGGANTDTQYFGPGTRLTVL.

V gene TRBV19 combines with J gene TRBJ1-5; D gene uncertain. V lost 2 bases and J lost 5, with 10 bases in between. Germline values: CDR1 LNHDA, CDR2 SQIVND (reference sequence). The CDR3 contains 14 residues. CDR3: CASSIYKSYQPQHF. In DNA, the CDR3 is TGTGCCAGTAGTATATACAAGTCATATCAGCCCCAGCATTTT.

Turning to this clone: In the same sample, other DNA sequences code for this CDR3. This chain joins TRBV28 and TRBJ1-2; D is unresolved. Germline CDR1 is MDHEN and CDR2 is SYDVKM. The CDR3 contains 12 residues. Trimming left V 1 base short and J 5 bases short, with 5 bases between. CDR3 amino acids: CASSLSGYGYTF. The CDR3 DNA sequence: TGTGCCAGCAGTTTATCGGGGTATGGCTACACCTTC.

The V and J genes are TRBV7-2 and TRBJ1-1; D unresolved. Germline V CDR1 and CDR2: SGHTA, FQGNSA. The CDR3 is 19 amino acids. Trimming pared 5 bases from V and 0 bases from J, leaving 25 bases between. The CDR3 sequence is CASSPPIRPTKIMNTEAFF. In DNA form, the CDR3 reads TGTGCCAGCAGCCCCCCGATCAGGCCGACGAAGATAATGAACACTGAAGCTTTCTTT.

The J gene is TRBJ2-3, the V gene TRBV30; D remains ambiguous. Germline V lookup: CDR1 GTSNPN, CDR2 SVGIG (reference sequence). This CDR3 spans 13 amino acids. The V end was cut by 0 bases, the J end by 6 bases, with 10 bases between. The CDR3 DNA reads TGTGCCTGGAGTGTAAAGCAAACGGATACGCAGTATTTT. Translating gives CAWSVKQTDTQYF.

The gene calls are TRBV2 and TRBJ1-1; 7 positions agree with TRBD1. Germline-derived CDR1 and CDR2 are SNHLY and FYNNEI. This CDR3 is built from 15 residues. With V trimmed by 3 bases and J by 0 bases, 4 bases remained unmatched. CDR3 amino acids: CASSEWGTVNTEAFF. The CDR3 DNA sequence: TGTGCCAGCAGTGAGTGGGGGACAGTGAACACTGAAGCTTTCTTT.

The J gene is TRBJ2-1, the V gene TRBV6-6; D is unresolved. The germline gives CDR1 MNHNY, CDR2 SVGAGI (reference sequence). The ends were cut back, 5 bases at V and 4 bases at J, with 12 bases in the middle. The CDR3 contains 14 residues. CDR3: CASSPSAVYNEQFF. The DNA of the CDR3 is TGTGCCAGCAGTCCAAGCGCGGTTTACAATGAGCAGTTCTTC.

This clone was observed a single time. The J gene is TRBJ1-2, the V gene TRBV5-4; D might be TRBD1 (5 bases). Looked up from germline, CDR1 is SGHNT and CDR2 is YYREEE (reference sequence). The CDR3 sequence is 11 residues long. Trimming stripped 7 bases from V and 5 bases from J, with 9 bases between. The DNA for the CDR3 is TGTGCCAGCCGGGGGGGGTATGGCTACACCTTC. Amino acid sequence: CASRGGYGYTF.

The J gene is TRBJ2-2, the V gene TRBV2; TRBD2 agrees at 8 bases. Germline V gives CDR1 SNHLY, CDR2 FYNNEI. V lost 11 bases to trimming and J lost 1 base; unmatched junction nucleotides: 6. The length of the CDR3 is 14 residues. The CDR3 protein is CACELAENTGELFF. The DNA of the CDR3 is TGTGCCTGCGAACTAGCGGAGAACACCGGGGAGCTGTTTTTT.

The chain is built from TRBV2 and TRBJ1-1; 7 bases match TRBD1. This CDR3 contains 14 residues. Germline assignment: CDR1 SNHLY and CDR2 FYNNEI. The trim removed 4 bases at V and 5 bases at J, leaving 7 bases unmatched. The CDR3 loop reads CASSAEGGTTEAFF. The CDR3 DNA sequence: TGTGCCAGCAGTGCGGAAGGGGGCACGACTGAAGCTTTCTTT. Looking up the rest from reference TRBV2 and TRBJ1-1 gives the full variable domain: EPEVTQTPSHQVTQMGQEVILRCVPISNHLYFYWYRQILGQKVEFLVSFYNNEISEKSEIFDDQFSVERPDGSNFTLKIRSTKLEDSAMYFCASSAEGGTTEAFFGQGTRLTVV.

CDR3 DNA sequence: TGTGCCAGCAGTCCCGGGGGCGGGGGGAGCACAGATACGCAGTATTTT. It specifies CASSPGGGGSTDTQYF. This sequence joins TRBV6-6 and TRBJ2-3; 8 positions match TRBD2. In germline, CDR1 is MNHNY, CDR2 SVGAGI (reference sequence). The CDR3 length is 16 residues. With 5 bases clipped from V and 0 bases from J, the junction kept 7 bases outside the gene matches.

V and J are TRBV4-2 and TRBJ2-3, with 11 bases identical to TRBD2. Germline loops: CDR1 LGHNA, CDR2 YNFKEQ. J was trimmed by 6 bases and V by 1 base; bases with no gene match: 6. The CDR3 consists of 16 residues. This chain's CDR3 is CASSQVLAGGPDTQYF. The CDR3 nucleotides are TGTGCCAGCAGCCAAGTGCTAGCGGGGGGTCCGGATACGCAGTATTTT.